The rows below give T cell receptor beta chains drawn from one sample of a study of blood T cell repertoires in COVID-19. The method was immunoSEQ multiplex PCR; TCRdb's version includes in-frame clones alone and lacks a portion of them. Found here are 140,000 or so clones, roughly 79% of them singletons; the top ten hold around 1.8%. Material for sequencing was peripheral blood. The source is a woman in her fifties or sixties with acute or convalescent COVID-19. CDR3s include the opening cysteine and the closing phenylalanine or tryptophan. D genes are given only for firm matches. Size values are once, few and many counts, or a class for expanded clones, and some rows have none.

>TRBD2|TRBJ2-2|16|TRBV28|.
CASSFSSGRVTGELFF
TGTGCCAGCAGTTTTTCTAGCGGGAGGGTCACCGGGGAGCTGTTTTTT
>.|TRBJ2-1|14|TRBV6-5|.
CASRPPGTYNEQFF
TGTGCCAGCAGACCGCCCGGGACCTACAATGAGCAGTTCTTC
>TRBD2|TRBJ2-1|19|TRBV5-4|.
CASSLMGLAGYSSYNEQFF
TGTGCCAGCAGCTTAATGGGACTAGCGGGATACAGCTCCTACAATGAGCAGTTCTTC
>.|TRBJ2-1|13|TRBV7-2|.
CASDTLQGIEQFF
TGTGCCAGCGACACACTACAGGGAATTGAGCAGTTCTTC
>TRBD2|TRBJ2-1|15|TRBV5-4|once
CASSPRTSAYNEQFF
TGTGCCAGCAGCCCCCGGACTAGCGCATACAATGAGCAGTTCTTC
>TRBD1|TRBJ1-3|16|TRBV27|few
CASSPDRGIGRGTIYF
TGTGCCAGCAGCCCGGACAGGGGAATTGGCCGGGGGACCATATATTTT
>TRBD2|TRBJ2-1|18|TRBV6-2/TRBV6-3|.
CASSFNPGLASQGNEQFF
TGTGCCAGCAGTTTCAACCCGGGACTAGCTTCTCAGGGCAATGAGCAGTTCTTC
>TRBD2|TRBJ2-1|17|TRBV11-3|.
CASSLGGGLAGYNEQFF
TGTGCCAGCAGCTTAGGAGGCGGACTAGCGGGGTACAATGAGCAGTTCTTC
>.|TRBJ1-5|15|TRBV28|few
CASRLRPGINQPQHF
TGTGCCAGCAGATTACGACCGGGGATCAATCAGCCCCAGCATTTT
>.|TRBJ2-5|13|TRBV28|.
CATQGGSAETQYF
TGTGCCACCCAAGGGGGTAGTGCGGAGACCCAGTACTTC
>.|TRBJ1-6|14|TRBV11-1|.
CASSTRQPNSPLHF
TGTGCCAGCAGCACACGACAGCCCAATTCACCCCTCCACTTT
>.|TRBJ2-4|15|TRBV7-9|.
CASRGVMTTKNIQYF
TGTGCCAGCAGGGGAGTGATGACTACCAAAAACATTCAGTACTTC
>TRBD1|TRBJ2-5|15|TRBV6-6|.
CASSYGGQGEGTQYF
TGTGCCAGCAGTTACGGGGGACAGGGGGAAGGGACCCAGTACTTC
>TRBD2|TRBJ2-4|15|TRBV18|.
CASSPSGGGKNIQYF
TGTGCCAGCTCACCAAGCGGGGGGGGCAAAAACATTCAGTACTTC
>.|TRBJ1-1|14|TRBV15|once
CATGIGKRNTEAFF
TGTGCCACGGGCATCGGGAAGAGGAACACTGAAGCTTTCTTT
>.|TRBJ1-5|15|TRBV15|.
CATSSGGTGNQPQHF
TGTGCCACCAGCAGTGGCGGGACCGGCAATCAGCCCCAGCATTTT
>.|TRBJ1-2|15|TRBV28|.
CASRSIREGTYGYTF
TGTGCCAGCAGATCCATCCGCGAGGGCACCTATGGCTACACCTTC
>TRBD1|TRBJ1-1|11|TRBV2|once
CASSGTVEAFF
TGTGCCAGCAGCGGGACAGTTGAAGCTTTCTTT
>.|TRBJ2-2|16|TRBV19|.
CASSKTAALNTGELFF
TGTGCCAGTAGTAAAACCGCGGCTCTAAACACCGGGGAGCTGTTTTTT
>TRBD1|TRBJ2-1|17|TRBV5-6|.
CASSPGQGKFSYNEQFF
TGTGCCAGCAGCCCGGGACAGGGGAAATTCTCCTACAATGAGCAGTTCTTC
>TRBD1|TRBJ1-1|15|TRBV14|.
CASSQERQGRTEAFF
TGTGCCAGCAGCCAGGAACGACAGGGTAGAACTGAAGCTTTCTTT
>.|TRBJ1-5|15|TRBV15|.
CATSREWAGNQPQHF
TGTGCCACCAGCAGAGAGTGGGCAGGGAATCAGCCCCAGCATTTT
>TRBD1|TRBJ1-2|14|TRBV19|.
CASKLRGLRGGYTF
TGTGCCAGTAAATTAAGGGGGCTCCGAGGGGGCTACACCTTC
>.|TRBJ1-6|14|TRBV7-9|.
CASSPPGYNSPLHF
TGTGCCAGCAGCCCACCGGGGTATAATTCACCCCTCCACTTT
>.|TRBJ1-2|13|TRBV7-9|.
CASNELRGFGYTF
TGTGCCAGCAACGAACTGCGGGGCTTTGGCTACACCTTC
>TRBD2|TRBJ2-3|15|TRBV7-2|.
CASTPFSGHSDTQYF
TGTGCCAGCACCCCTTTTAGCGGGCATTCAGATACGCAGTATTTT
>.|TRBJ2-7|13|TRBV12-3/TRBV12-4|.
CASSADTSYEQYF
TGTGCCAGCAGTGCCGACACCTCCTACGAGCAGTACTTC
>.|TRBJ2-1|14|TRBV15|.
CATSRDIAGNEQFF
TGTGCCACCAGCAGAGATATCGCAGGGAATGAGCAGTTCTTC
>TRBD2|TRBJ2-5|14|TRBV7-9|.
CASSFLAGQETQYF
TGTGCCAGCAGCTTCCTAGCGGGCCAAGAGACCCAGTACTTC
>.|TRBJ2-7|14|TRBV5-1|.
CASSLAVGVYEQYF
TGCGCCAGCAGCTTGGCCGTCGGGGTTTACGAGCAGTACTTC
>.|TRBJ1-1|13|TRBV11-2|few
CASSLDYSSEAFF
TGTGCCAGCAGCTTAGATTACAGCTCTGAAGCTTTCTTT
>.|TRBJ1-2|14|TRBV6-5|.
CASSWAGAYYGYTF
TGTGCCAGCAGCTGGGCAGGGGCCTACTATGGCTACACCTTC
>.|TRBJ1-1|16|TRBV12-2|.
CASRSWTVLGNTEAFF
TGTGCAAGTCGCTCTTGGACAGTACTAGGGAACACTGAAGCTTTCTTT
>.|TRBJ1-1|15|TRBV30|.
CAWSRDIGVNTEAFF
TGTGCCTGGAGTAGGGACATAGGGGTGAACACTGAAGCTTTCTTT
>TRBD1|TRBJ2-7|15|TRBV19|.
CASSVTGTGGNEQYF
TGTGCCAGTAGTGTCACCGGGACAGGGGGCAACGAGCAGTACTTC
>.|TRBJ1-5|13|TRBV12-3/TRBV12-4|once
CASSSLHNQPQHF
TGTGCCAGCAGTTCACTTCACAATCAGCCCCAGCATTTT
>TRBD1|TRBJ2-7|15|TRBV28|.
CASSTAGDRGLEQYF
TGTGCCAGCAGTACCGCAGGGGACAGGGGGCTCGAGCAGTACTTC
>TRBD2|TRBJ2-1|21|TRBV5-1|.
CASSKFGMGLAGQTSYNEQFF
TGCGCCAGCAGCAAATTCGGGATGGGACTAGCGGGCCAGACCTCCTACAATGAGCAGTTCTTC
>TRBD1|TRBJ2-7|12|TRBV5-6|.
CASSPTGAEQYF
TGTGCCAGCAGCCCGACAGGGGCCGAGCAGTACTTC
>TRBD1|TRBJ2-2|15|TRBV7-9|once
CASNVRTGSHPELFF
TGTGCCAGCAATGTTCGGACAGGCTCCCACCCGGAGCTGTTTTTT
>.|TRBJ2-3|11|TRBV5-1|.
CASSTASTQYF
TGCGCCAGCTCTACCGCGTCTACGCAGTATTTT
>.|TRBJ2-3|12|TRBV6-5|few
CASSEDYKTQYF
TGTGCCAGCAGCGAGGATTATAAGACGCAGTATTTT
>.|TRBJ1-1|14|TRBV5-4|few
CASSFMTRRAEAFF
TGTGCCAGCAGCTTTATGACAAGGAGGGCTGAAGCTTTCTTT
>TRBD2|TRBJ2-3|16|TRBV5-1|.
CASSASGRGSTDTQYF
TGCGCCAGCAGCGCTAGCGGGAGAGGCAGCACAGATACGCAGTATTTT
>.|TRBJ2-3|15|TRBV5-4|.
CASKGRGPWTDTQYF
TGTGCCAGCAAAGGGCGGGGGCCGTGGACAGATACGCAGTATTTT
>TRBD1|TRBJ2-5|17|TRBV7-9|.
CASSRRRTGAVQETQYF
TGTGCCAGCAGCCGCCGACGGACAGGGGCCGTCCAAGAGACCCAGTACTTC